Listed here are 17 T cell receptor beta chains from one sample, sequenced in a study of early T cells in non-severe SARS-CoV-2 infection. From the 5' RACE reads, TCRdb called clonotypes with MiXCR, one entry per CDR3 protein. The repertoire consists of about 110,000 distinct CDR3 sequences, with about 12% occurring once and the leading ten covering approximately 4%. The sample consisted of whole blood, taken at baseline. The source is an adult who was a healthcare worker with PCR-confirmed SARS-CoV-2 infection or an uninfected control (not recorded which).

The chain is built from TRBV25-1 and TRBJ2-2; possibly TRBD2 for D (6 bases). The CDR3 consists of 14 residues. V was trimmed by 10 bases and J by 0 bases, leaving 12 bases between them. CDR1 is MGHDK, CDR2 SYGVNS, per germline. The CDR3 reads CATAPGANTGELFF. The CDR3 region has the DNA TGTGCCACCGCGCCGGGGGCGAACACCGGGGAGCTGTTTTTT.

The CDR3 region has the DNA TGTGCCGCAGCTCAACCCGGCAGGGGGTCGTACGAGCAGTACTTC. Translation gives CAAAQPGRGSYEQYF. The rearrangement joins TRBV7-2 to TRBJ2-7; TRBD1 aligns across 7 bases. CDR3 size: 15 residues. CDR1 is SGHTA and CDR2 is FQGNSA in the germline V gene. J gave up 4 bases and V 11 bases, and 17 bases lay outside the gene matches.

The CDR3 reads CASSLDRGLLGTEAFF. CDR3 DNA: TGTGCCAGCAGTTTAGACAGGGGGCTGCTTGGAACTGAAGCTTTCTTT. The chain has TRBV12-3 or TRBV12-4 and TRBJ1-1; 9 nucleotides align to TRBD1. CDR3 length: 16 amino acids. Losses at the gene ends were 1 base for V and 5 bases for J; bases not matched to a gene: 8.

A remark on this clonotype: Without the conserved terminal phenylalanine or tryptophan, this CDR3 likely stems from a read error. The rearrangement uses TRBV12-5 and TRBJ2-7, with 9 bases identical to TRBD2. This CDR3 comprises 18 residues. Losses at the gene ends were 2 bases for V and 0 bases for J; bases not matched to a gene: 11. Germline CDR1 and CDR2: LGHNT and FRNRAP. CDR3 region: CASGLLGWTSDSSYEQYY. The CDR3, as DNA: TGTGCTAGTGGTTTGCTAGGTTGGACTAGCGATAGCTCCTACGAGCAGTACTAC.

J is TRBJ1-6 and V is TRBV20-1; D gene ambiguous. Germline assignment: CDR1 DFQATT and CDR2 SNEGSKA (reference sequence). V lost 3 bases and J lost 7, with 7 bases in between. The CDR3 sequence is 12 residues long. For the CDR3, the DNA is TGCAGTGCTAGGCTCGGAAATTCACCCCTCCACTTT. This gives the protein CSARLGNSPLHF.

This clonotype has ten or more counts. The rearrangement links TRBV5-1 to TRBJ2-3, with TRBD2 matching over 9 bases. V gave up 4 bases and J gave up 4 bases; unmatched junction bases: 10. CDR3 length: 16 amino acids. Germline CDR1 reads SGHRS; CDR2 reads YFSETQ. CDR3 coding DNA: TGCGCCAGCAGCGTGGGGACTAGCTCGGTGTCAGATACGCAGTATTTT. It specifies CASSVGTSSVSDTQYF.

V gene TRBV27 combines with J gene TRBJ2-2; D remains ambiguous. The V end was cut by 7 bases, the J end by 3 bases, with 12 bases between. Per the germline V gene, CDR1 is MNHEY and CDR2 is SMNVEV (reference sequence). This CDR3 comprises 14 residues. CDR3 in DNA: TGTGCCAGCAAGACACCCTATTACACCGGGGAGCTGTTTTTT. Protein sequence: CASKTPYYTGELFF.

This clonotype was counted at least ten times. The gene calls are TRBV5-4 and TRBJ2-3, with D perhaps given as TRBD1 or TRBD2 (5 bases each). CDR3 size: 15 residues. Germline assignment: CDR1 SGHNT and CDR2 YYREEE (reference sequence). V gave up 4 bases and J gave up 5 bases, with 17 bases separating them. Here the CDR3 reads CASSPIGAGVDTQYF. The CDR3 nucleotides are TGTGCCAGCAGCCCTATAGGGGCGGGTGTAGATACGCAGTATTTT.

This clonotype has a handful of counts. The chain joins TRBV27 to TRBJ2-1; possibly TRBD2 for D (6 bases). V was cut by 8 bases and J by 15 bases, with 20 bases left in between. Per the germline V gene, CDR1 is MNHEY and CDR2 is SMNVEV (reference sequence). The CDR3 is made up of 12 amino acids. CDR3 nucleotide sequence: TGTGCCAGCGGGGGTGGACACGGGAGATTGTTCTTC. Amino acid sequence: CASGGGHGRLFF.

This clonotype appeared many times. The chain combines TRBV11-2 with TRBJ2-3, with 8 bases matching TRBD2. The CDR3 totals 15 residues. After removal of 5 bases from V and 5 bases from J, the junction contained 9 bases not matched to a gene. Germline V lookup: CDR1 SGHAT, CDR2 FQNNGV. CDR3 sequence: CASSGGTRIGDTQYF. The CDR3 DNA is TGTGCCAGCAGCGGCGGGACTAGGATTGGAGATACGCAGTATTTT.

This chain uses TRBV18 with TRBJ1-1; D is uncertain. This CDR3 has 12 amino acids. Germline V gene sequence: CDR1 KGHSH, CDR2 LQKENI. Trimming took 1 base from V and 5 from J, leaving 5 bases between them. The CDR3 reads CASSPLTTEAFF. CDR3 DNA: TGTGCCAGCTCACCACTTACTACTGAAGCTTTCTTT.

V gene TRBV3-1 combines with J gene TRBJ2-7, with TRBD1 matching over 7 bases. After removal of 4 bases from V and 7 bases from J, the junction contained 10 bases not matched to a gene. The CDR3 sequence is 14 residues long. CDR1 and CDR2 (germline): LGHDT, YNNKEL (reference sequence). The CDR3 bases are TGTGCCAGCAGCCGACGGGGACAGTTCCTAGAGCAGTACTTC. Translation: CASSRRGQFLEQYF.

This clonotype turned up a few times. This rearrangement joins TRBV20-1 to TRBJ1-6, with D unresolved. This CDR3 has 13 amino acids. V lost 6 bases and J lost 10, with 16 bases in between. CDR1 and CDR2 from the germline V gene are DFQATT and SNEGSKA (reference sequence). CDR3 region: CSAKRATPSPLHF. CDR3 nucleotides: TGCAGTGCCAAACGGGCCACCCCCTCACCCCTCCACTTT.

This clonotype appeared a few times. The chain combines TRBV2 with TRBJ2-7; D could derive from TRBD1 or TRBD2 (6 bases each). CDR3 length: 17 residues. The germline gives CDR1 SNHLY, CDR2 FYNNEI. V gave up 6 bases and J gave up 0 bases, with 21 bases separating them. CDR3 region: CASRLARGTMSSYEQYF. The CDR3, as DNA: TGTGCCAGCAGGCTCGCCCGGGGGACAATGAGCTCCTACGAGCAGTACTTC.

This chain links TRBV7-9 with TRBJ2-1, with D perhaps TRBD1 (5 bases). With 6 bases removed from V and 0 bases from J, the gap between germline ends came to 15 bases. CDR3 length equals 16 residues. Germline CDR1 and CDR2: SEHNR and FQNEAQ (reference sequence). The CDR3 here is CASRPAWGPSYNEQFF. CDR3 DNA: TGTGCCAGCAGACCCGCATGGGGCCCCTCCTACAATGAGCAGTTCTTC.

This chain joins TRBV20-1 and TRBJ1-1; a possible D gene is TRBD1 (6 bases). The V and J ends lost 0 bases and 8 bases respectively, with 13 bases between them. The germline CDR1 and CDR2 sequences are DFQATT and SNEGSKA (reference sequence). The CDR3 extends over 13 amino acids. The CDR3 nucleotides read TGCAGTGCTAGAGAACAACAGGGTATCGAAGCTTTCTTT. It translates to CSAREQQGIEAFF.

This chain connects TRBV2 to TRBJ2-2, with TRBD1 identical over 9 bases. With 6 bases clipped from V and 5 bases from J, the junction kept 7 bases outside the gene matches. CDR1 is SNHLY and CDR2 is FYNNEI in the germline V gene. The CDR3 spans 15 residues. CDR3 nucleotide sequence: TGTGCCAGCAGCCAAGGGACAGGGTCAACCGGGGAGCTGTTTTTT. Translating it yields CASSQGTGSTGELFF.